This passage covers 16 T cell receptor beta chains from one sample sequenced in a study of cytomegalovirus exposure and HLA in healthy donors. Primers included in the PCR were 60 Vbeta and 13 Jbeta primers. The method was immunoSEQ multiplex PCR; TCRdb's version includes in-frame clones alone and lacks a portion of them. This table has under 70,000 clones, 75% to 80% appearing once. The sample consisted of PBMCs. Source of these receptors: a female donor in good health and CMV-seronegative.

This clone is a singleton in its sample. The chain couples TRBV5-1 to TRBJ2-1; 11 bases align to TRBD1. The J segment lost 3 bases and the V segment lost 0 bases, leaving 14 bases of the junction unmatched. Per the germline V gene, CDR1 is SGHRS and CDR2 is YFSETQ. This CDR3 region has 20 residues. CDR3 nucleotide sequence: TGCGCCAGCAGCTTGGCCGGGGGACAGGGGGGGTTTCGCATCTACAATGAGCAGTTCTTC. As protein: CASSLAGGQGGFRIYNEQFF.

The chain is built from TRBV28 and TRBJ2-3; D might be TRBD2 (5 bases). CDR1 and CDR2 from the germline V gene are MDHEN and SYDVKM. CDR3 size: 13 residues. V was shortened by 5 bases and J by 3 bases, with 9 bases between the two germline ends. The CDR3 loop reads CASSKLVTDTQYF. Here the CDR3 DNA reads TGTGCCAGCAGTAAACTAGTAACAGATACGCAGTATTTT.

This chain uses TRBV11-3 with TRBJ2-3; no definite D call. V dropped 3 bases and J dropped 6 bases, with 10 bases sitting between them. Germline V gives CDR1 SGHNT, CDR2 YENEEA. The CDR3 is made up of 13 amino acids. As DNA, the CDR3 is TGTGCCAGCAGCTTCGAACAACCGGATACGCAGTATTTT. Translation: CASSFEQPDTQYF.

The chain uses TRBV29-1 and TRBJ2-2; 11 nucleotides line up with TRBD2. With 7 bases clipped from V and 4 bases from J, the junction kept 5 bases outside the gene matches. Germline CDR1 and CDR2: SQVTM and ANQGSEA. The CDR3 length is 14 residues. The CDR3 region is CSARLAGLTGELFF. The CDR3 coding sequence is TGCAGCGCCAGACTAGCGGGGCTCACCGGGGAGCTGTTTTTT.

J is TRBJ2-2 and V is TRBV29-1, with 9 bases lining up with TRBD1. V was pared by 6 bases and J by 1 base, with 3 bases of the junction left unmatched. There are 14 residues in the CDR3. CDR1 is SQVTM, CDR2 ANQGSEA, per germline. The CDR3 is CSVPGQGNTGELFF. The CDR3, as DNA: TGCAGCGTCCCGGGACAGGGGAACACCGGGGAGCTGTTTTTT.

The chain joins TRBV7-8 to TRBJ2-5; a weak D match, TRBD1 (5 bases). The CDR3 runs to 17 residues. In germline, CDR1 is SGHVS, CDR2 FQNEAQ. Trimming shortened V by 2 bases and J by 2 bases, and 18 bases separated the two germline ends. The CDR3 DNA reads TGTGCCAGCAGCTTACCCAGACCAGGGTTGGGGCAAGAGACCCAGTACTTC. It is translated as CASSLPRPGLGQETQYF.

The chain combines TRBV6-1 with TRBJ2-1; D possibly corresponds to TRBD1 (6 bases). Germline loops: CDR1 MNHNS, CDR2 SASEGT. Trimming pared 10 bases from V and 0 bases from J, leaving 13 bases between. This CDR3 has 14 amino acids. The CDR3 here is CATTGTPSYNEQFF. CDR3 in DNA: TGTGCCACCACAGGGACACCCTCCTACAATGAGCAGTTCTTC.

This chain links TRBV2 with TRBJ1-5, with a possible D match to TRBD1 (6 bases). The CDR3 spans 13 residues. Germline V gives CDR1 SNHLY, CDR2 FYNNEI. The V gene lost 7 bases and the J gene lost 6 bases, with 13 bases spanning the gap. The CDR3 nucleotides read TGTGCCAGCAAGGAAGGGGGGGGTCAGCCCCAGCATTTT. This codes for CASKEGGGQPQHF.

The chain couples TRBV30 to TRBJ2-7; D might be TRBD2 (6 bases). Trimming stripped 2 bases from V and 2 bases from J, with 7 bases between. Looked up from germline, CDR1 is GTSNPN and CDR2 is SVGIG (reference sequence). There are 12 residues in the CDR3. CDR3 coding DNA: TGTGCCTGGAGTCCGGGGGCCTACGAGCAGTACTTC. This encodes CAWSPGAYEQYF.

As regards this clone: Other DNA sequences from this sample encode an identical CDR3 as well. The V gene is TRBV9, the J gene TRBJ2-3; D is uncertain. CDR1 SGDLS and CDR2 YYNGEE come from the germline V gene. This CDR3 comprises 13 residues. The germline V and J ends were trimmed by 0 bases and 2 bases, with 4 bases remaining between them. The CDR3 DNA reads TGTGCCAGCAGCGTAGCATCCACAGATACGCAGTATTTT. Translated, it gives CASSVASTDTQYF.

The V call is TRBV2, the J call TRBJ1-2; tentative D call: TRBD1 (5 bases). The CDR3 runs 13 residues. V lost 11 bases to trimming and J lost 2 bases, with 15 bases between them. Per germline, CDR1 SNHLY and CDR2 FYNNEI. CDR3 in DNA: TGTGCCGCCTTGGGGGGACGGAACTATGGCTACACCTTC. Its protein product is CAALGGRNYGYTF.

The rearrangement uses TRBV7-8 and TRBJ2-1; 10 bases are a match to TRBD2. J lost 8 bases, V lost 5 bases, and 15 bases had no gene match. The CDR3 has 17 amino acids. The germline V gene has CDR1 SGHVS and CDR2 FQNEAQ. CDR3 bases: TGTGCCAGCAGCCCAGCTCCGGGACTAGCGATTTACGATGAGCAGTTCTTC. This sequence encodes CASSPAPGLAIYDEQFF.

This clone was observed a handful of times. This CDR3 is also generated by other DNA sequences in the sample. This chain connects TRBV4-3 to TRBJ1-6; D uncertain. This CDR3 has 21 amino acids. Germline V gives CDR1 LGHNA, CDR2 YSLEER. Deletions cut 2 bases from V and 0 bases from J, with 23 bases between. DNA for the CDR3: TGCGCCAGCAGCCAATCTATTATCGGGGTGCAGTCGACCTCCTATAATTCACCCCTCCACTTT. It codes for CASSQSIIGVQSTSYNSPLHF.

The CDR3 nucleotides read TGTGCCAGCAGCCTGACTAGCGGGGCCCTCACAGATACGCAGTATTTT. Protein sequence: CASSLTSGALTDTQYF. The chain links TRBV7-9 to TRBJ2-3; 11 nucleotides align to TRBD2. Germline trimming cut 5 bases from V and 2 bases from J; bases unmatched to any gene: 6. This CDR3 is 16 amino acids long. Germline V gene sequence: CDR1 SEHNR, CDR2 FQNEAQ (reference sequence).

The CDR3 DNA reads as TGTGCCAGCAGCTTAGGTACTAGCGTAGAGACCCAGTACTTC. Translation: CASSLGTSVETQYF. This chain links TRBV11-2 with TRBJ2-5, with 7 bases aligning to TRBD2. Germline CDR1 reads SGHAT; CDR2 reads FQNNGV. The CDR3 length is 14 residues. J was trimmed by 4 bases and V by 1 base; bases with no gene match: 3.

The chain recombines TRBV5-1 with TRBJ2-1; D might be TRBD1 (5 bases). There are 14 residues in the CDR3. The V gene lost 5 bases and the J gene lost 1 base, with 10 bases spanning the gap. Germline V gives CDR1 SGHRS, CDR2 YFSETQ. The CDR3 nucleotides are TGCGCCAGCAGGAGACAGTATTCCTACAATGAGCAGTTCTTC. Its protein product is CASRRQYSYNEQFF.